Listed here are 26 T cell receptor beta chains from one sample, sequenced in a study of blood T cells in healthy people across ages (dated by TCRdb to between 2015 and 2017). The library was built by means of 5' RACE. For sequencing, an Illumina HiSeq 2500 was employed. The second PCR ran for about 7 to 11 cycles and used a J-beta primer mix along with a sample-barcoded 5' primer. TCRdb took the public reads, trimmed them with fastp at Q25, ran MiXCR for clone calling and kept in-frame beta chains. Rows matching on CDR3 protein sequence are summarized as one entry with the most common DNA and genes. This sample holds about 830,000 distinct CDR3 sequences; about 62% were observed only once. 25% to 35% of the sample goes to the ten largest clones. The sample taken for sequencing was blood. These TCRs come from a man younger than 45 in good health.

The chain carries TRBV7-7 and TRBJ1-5; 9 nucleotides align to TRBD1. With 5 bases clipped from V and 7 bases from J, the junction kept 3 bases outside the gene matches. Germline-derived CDR1 and CDR2 are SSHAT and FNYEAQ (reference sequence). CDR3 length: 13 amino acids. Written as DNA, the CDR3 is TGTGCCAGCAGCACCGGGACAGGGCAGCCCCAGCATTTT. Amino acids: CASSTGTGQPQHF.

The chain links TRBV20-1 to TRBJ2-1, with unresolved D. The V and J ends lost 3 bases and 7 bases respectively, with 7 bases between them. The CDR3 sequence is 11 residues long. Germline-derived CDR1 and CDR2 are DFQATT and SNEGSKA (reference sequence). The CDR3 sequence is CSASVYNEQFF. DNA for the CDR3: TGCAGTGCTAGCGTCTATAATGAGCAGTTCTTC.

The gene calls are TRBV7-2 and TRBJ2-7, with 7 bases matching TRBD1. J was trimmed by 1 base and V by 2 bases; bases with no gene match: 5. The CDR3 totals 15 residues. The germline V gene has CDR1 SGHTA and CDR2 FQGNSA. CDR3 coding DNA: TGTGCCAGCAGCTTATGGCCAGGGGGATCCTACGAGCAGTACTTC. It specifies CASSLWPGGSYEQYF.

In DNA, the CDR3 is TGTGCCAGCAGCTTAGGGGGGGACACCGGGGAGCTGTTTTTT. Translation: CASSLGGDTGELFF. The chain is built from TRBV7-3 and TRBJ2-2, with 7 bases matching TRBD2. Unmatched junction bases numbered 0, after V lost 2 bases and J lost 3 bases. CDR3 length: 14 amino acids. Per germline, CDR1 SGHTA and CDR2 FQGTGA.

J is TRBJ2-7 and V is TRBV3-1, with a tentative D call TRBD1 (6 bases). V lost 1 base to trimming and J lost 1 base, with 17 bases between them. The CDR3 runs to 17 residues. Germline V gene data show CDR1 as LGHDT and CDR2 as YNNKEL (reference sequence). The CDR3 DNA sequence: TGTGCCAGCAGCCAAGTCTTTCAGGGGACGGAATCCTACGAGCAGTACTTC. It specifies CASSQVFQGTESYEQYF.

The chain uses TRBV28 and TRBJ1-5; 9 nucleotides line up with TRBD1. The CDR3 runs to 19 residues. V gave up 6 bases and J gave up 0 bases; unmatched junction bases: 15. The germline V gene encodes CDR1 MDHEN and CDR2 SYDVKM. The CDR3 reads CASSNEGTGNSFSNQPQHF. CDR3 DNA sequence: TGTGCCAGCAGCAACGAGGGGACAGGGAATTCCTTTAGCAATCAGCCCCAGCATTTT.

The chain couples TRBV11-2 to TRBJ2-3; D is possibly TRBD1 (5 bases). The CDR3 is made up of 15 amino acids. V gave up 2 bases and J gave up 1 base, with 10 bases separating them. Germline V gene data show CDR1 as SGHAT and CDR2 as FQNNGV. The CDR3 bases are TGTGCCAGCAGCTTAATCGGACAACGCACAGATACGCAGTATTTT. Protein sequence: CASSLIGQRTDTQYF.

This chain connects TRBV4-2 to TRBJ2-4, with D possibly being TRBD2 (5 bases). The J call may be faulty, since TRBJ2-7 better matches the DNA end. Germline V gene data show CDR1 as LGHNA and CDR2 as YNFKEQ. CDR3 length equals 16 residues. DNA for the CDR3: TGTGCCAGCAGCCAAGGATCGGGAAGGGACTCCTACGAGCAGTACTTC. Protein product: CASSQGSGRDSYEQYF.

The rearrangement links TRBV2 to TRBJ1-1; D is undetermined. The CDR3 covers 14 residues. V lost 6 bases, J lost 0 bases, and 11 bases lay in between. CDR1 and CDR2 from the germline V gene are SNHLY and FYNNEI. The DNA of the CDR3 is TGTGCCAGCAGAGCAAACTGGGTGAACACTGAAGCTTTCTTT. Translation gives CASRANWVNTEAFF.

V gene TRBV4-2 combines with J gene TRBJ2-1; unclear D gene. The CDR3 consists of 15 residues. The V end lost 0 bases, the J end lost 2 bases, and 8 bases lay between the germline ends. CDR1 LGHNA and CDR2 YNFKEQ come from the germline V gene. The CDR3 coding sequence is TGTGCCAGCAGCCAAGAAGTCGGAGCCTACAATGAGCAGTTCTTC. It encodes CASSQEVGAYNEQFF.

The CDR3 spells CASRRPRGNNSPLHF. CDR3 sequence (DNA): TGTGCCAGCAGAAGACCCAGGGGGAATAATTCACCCCTCCACTTT. This rearrangement joins TRBV6-5 to TRBJ1-6, with 7 bases fitting TRBD1. CDR3 length equals 15 residues. After removal of 6 bases from V and 5 bases from J, the junction contained 7 bases not matched to a gene. Germline lookup yields CDR1 MNHEY and CDR2 SVGAGI.

The chain uses TRBV4-2 and TRBJ2-3, with 7 positions matching TRBD2. Germline V gene lookup returns CDR1 LGHNA and CDR2 YNFKEQ. This CDR3 is 18 amino acids long. V shed 0 bases, J shed 5 bases, and the junction held 14 bases outside the gene matches. In DNA form, the CDR3 reads TGTGCCAGCAGCCAAGACCCGGGGCTAGCGGTGCGTCAAGATACGCAGTATTTT. This sequence encodes CASSQDPGLAVRQDTQYF.

The gene calls are TRBV29-1 and TRBJ1-1, with D tentatively TRBD1 (5 bases). Germline V gives CDR1 SQVTM, CDR2 ANQGSEA. The length of the CDR3 is 13 residues. V gave up 6 bases and J gave up 1 base, with 12 bases separating them. In DNA form, the CDR3 reads TGCAGCGTCGGCGGGACCCAGAACACTGAAGCTTTCTTT. This codes for CSVGGTQNTEAFF.

A word on this clonotype: This may arise from a read error, as a much more abundant clone is one base away. The chain employs TRBV11-2 and TRBJ2-7; TRBD2 is a possible D gene (6 bases). The germline V gene has CDR1 SGHAT and CDR2 FQNNGV. This CDR3 comprises 14 residues. V was pared by 5 bases and J by 3 bases, with 14 bases between. CDR3 loop: CASSVVGGYYEQYF. The CDR3 nucleotides are TGTGCCAGCAGCGTAGTTGGGGGGTACTACGAGCAGTACTTC.

The chain couples TRBV6-2 or TRBV6-3 to TRBJ2-2, with D possibly being TRBD1 (5 bases). Trimming took off 6 bases at V and 0 bases at J, with 11 bases between the two ends. Germline CDR1 reads MNHEY; CDR2 reads SVGEGT. This CDR3 spans 15 amino acids. The CDR3 reads CASRLDTPNTGELFF. The CDR3 region has the DNA TGTGCCAGCAGGCTGGACACACCGAACACCGGGGAGCTGTTTTTT.

This rearrangement joins TRBV11-2 to TRBJ2-7; TRBD1 matches at 11 bases. The germline V gene encodes CDR1 SGHAT and CDR2 FQNNGV. V dropped 3 bases and J dropped 7; count of bases not matched to a gene: 8. The CDR3 totals 15 residues. The CDR3 reads CASSFSPGTGGEQYF. In nucleotides, the CDR3 is TGTGCCAGCAGCTTTAGCCCCGGGACAGGGGGTGAGCAGTACTTC.

This clonotype came up a few times. The chain couples TRBV4-3 to TRBJ2-1; TRBD2 aligns across 7 bases. This CDR3 is built from 14 residues. Germline V CDR1 and CDR2: LGHNA, YSLEER. Unmatched junction bases numbered 5, after V lost 0 bases and J lost 9 bases. In DNA, the CDR3 is TGCGCCAGCAGCCAAGATTTCGGGGGGAGTGAGCAGTTCTTC. Translated, it gives CASSQDFGGSEQFF.

The chain has TRBV6-6 and TRBJ2-1; D is unclear. Germline V gene data show CDR1 as MNHNY and CDR2 as SVGAGI (reference sequence). This CDR3 comprises 15 residues. With 3 bases removed from V and 1 base from J, the gap between germline ends came to 10 bases. CDR3 residues: CASSYGLESYNEQFF. The CDR3 DNA reads TGTGCCAGCAGTTATGGCCTAGAATCCTACAATGAGCAGTTCTTC.

This clonotype occurred once. This rearrangement joins TRBV12-3 or TRBV12-4 to TRBJ2-2; a possible D gene is TRBD1 (6 bases). This CDR3 comprises 14 residues. V was pared by 5 bases and J by 8 bases, with 15 bases between. The CDR3 region has the DNA TGTGCCAGCAGTCAGGACAGCTTTCAGGGGGAGCTGTTTTTT. Translation: CASSQDSFQGELFF.

This clonotype showed up just a few times. J is TRBJ2-5 and V is TRBV20-1; possibly TRBD1 for D (6 bases). This CDR3 region has 13 residues. V shed 5 bases and J shed 8 bases, with 18 bases lying between them. From germline, CDR1 is DFQATT and CDR2 SNEGSKA (reference sequence). The CDR3 here is CSAPLGAQGTQYF. Written as DNA, the CDR3 is TGCAGTGCTCCACTGGGGGCGCAAGGAACCCAGTACTTC.

The chain carries TRBV6-5 and TRBJ1-2; 10 nucleotides align to TRBD1. The CDR3 contains 15 residues. From germline, CDR1 is MNHEY and CDR2 SVGAGI. V gave up 8 bases and J gave up 6 bases; unmatched junction bases: 12. The CDR3 region is CASQEPGQGSNGYTF. In DNA, the CDR3 is TGTGCCAGCCAAGAACCGGGACAGGGGTCGAATGGCTACACCTTC.

CDR3 region: CASSGGGDYGYTF. The CDR3 DNA is TGTGCCAGCAGTGGGGGAGGTGACTATGGCTACACCTTC. The chain recombines TRBV2 with TRBJ1-2; no reliable D call. The CDR3 has 13 residues. V was pared by 4 bases and J by 3 bases, with 9 bases between. The V gene's germline CDR1 is SNHLY and CDR2 FYNNEI.

The rearrangement links TRBV20-1 to TRBJ2-7; no definite D call. The germline CDR1 and CDR2 sequences are DFQATT and SNEGSKA (reference sequence). CDR3 size: 11 residues. V was cut by 5 bases and J by 6 bases, with 11 bases left in between. CDR3 DNA: TGCAGTGCTCTTTTAGTAGGCGAGCAGTACTTC. Amino acid sequence: CSALLVGEQYF.

A few counts support this clonotype. The chain is built from TRBV18 and TRBJ2-7; 7 bases are shared with TRBD2. The V segment lost 3 bases and the J segment 2 bases; nucleotides outside the gene matches: 4. CDR1 and CDR2 from the germline V gene are KGHSH and LQKENI. This CDR3 spans 14 amino acids. The CDR3 reads CASSPRGGPYEQYF. The CDR3 DNA follows: TGTGCCAGCTCACCGCGCGGGGGTCCCTACGAGCAGTACTTC.

The count of this clonotype is one. V usage is TRBV4-3 and J usage is TRBJ2-3, with TRBD2 matching 12 bases. V lost 2 bases and J lost 5; bases outside the gene matches: 2. The CDR3 is 15 residues long. Germline V gives CDR1 LGHNA, CDR2 YSLEER. The CDR3 spells CASSQLAGGRDTQYF. DNA for the CDR3: TGCGCCAGCAGCCAACTAGCGGGGGGGAGAGATACGCAGTATTTT.

V usage is TRBV30 and J usage is TRBJ2-3; 10 bases align to TRBD2. From germline, CDR1 is GTSNPN and CDR2 SVGIG (reference sequence). The CDR3 has 13 amino acids. Trimming removed 8 bases from V and 8 bases from J; junction bases left unmatched: 10. The CDR3 bases are TGTGCCCACACCCAGCGGGGGGGTGGTACGCAGTATTTT. It translates to CAHTQRGGGTQYF.